This T cell receptor beta chain was documented in a study of T-cell reconstitution after alpha-beta-depleted transplantation in children listed by TCRdb under 2016. Regarding the study in general: Using TCR repertoire profiling, the study quantitatively followed how T-cell immune reconstitution unfolded in children after TCRalphabeta/CD19-depleted allogeneic hematopoietic cell transplantation.

V loses 6 bases at its end and J loses 10 bases; junction bases beyond the gene matches: 6. The cysteine opens and the phenylalanine closes a CDR3 of 14 amino acids. Solely the CDR3 DNA is kept, with 42 bases framed from the first base. The germline V gene specifies MNHEY as CDR1 and SVGAGI as CDR2. This clonotype was seen a few times. The clone's antigen remains unknown. Base qualities are not provided; no much larger clone lies one nucleotide away. Broader findings and caveats from the paper: In some patients, high TCRbeta diversity at day 60 was attributed to recipient T cells and intrathymic progenitors that had survived conditioning. Apparently early alphabetaT-cell count recovery about two months after transplant reportedly relied on only several hundred rapidly expanded clones derived from non-depleted graft cells. The frequencies of hyperexpanded clones fell over the following months, and after one year, T-cell counts and TCRbeta diversity were mostly attributed to newly produced T cells.

The treatment or condition label, as the study defines it: allogeneic hematopoietic cell transplantation with graft depleted of TCRalphabeta T cells and CD19 B cells. The transplant recipients were children given TCRalphabeta/CD19-depleted allogeneic hematopoietic cell grafts. The library was produced with PCR. TCRdb lists the instrument as Illumina HiSeq 2500. TCR library preparation used molecular barcoding, with unique molecular identifiers applied to normalize quantification of the TCRbeta repertoire. Clones were called with MiXCR by TCRdb after fastp trimmed the public reads at Q25, and only in-frame beta chains were retained. Here each entry gathers all rows of one CDR3 protein and keeps the most common genes and DNA. For this sample there are more than 200,000 distinct CDR3 sequences; approximately 17% appear just once. Around 45% of the sample belongs to the ten largest clones.

The receptor comes from a male patient under 10 years old who had a stem cell transplant for acute lymphoblastic leukemia, so the T cells may come from the graft donor. The chain joins TRBV6-5 to TRBJ1-6, and 10 junction bases match TRBD1. The source material was PBMCs, mostly from graft donor cells, sampled 360 days after TCRalphabeta/CD19-depleted stem cell transplant. The CDR3 here reads CASRTGGAGSPLHF. In nucleotides, the sequence is TGTGCCAGCAGGACAGGGGGCGCGGGGTCACCCCTCCACTTT.